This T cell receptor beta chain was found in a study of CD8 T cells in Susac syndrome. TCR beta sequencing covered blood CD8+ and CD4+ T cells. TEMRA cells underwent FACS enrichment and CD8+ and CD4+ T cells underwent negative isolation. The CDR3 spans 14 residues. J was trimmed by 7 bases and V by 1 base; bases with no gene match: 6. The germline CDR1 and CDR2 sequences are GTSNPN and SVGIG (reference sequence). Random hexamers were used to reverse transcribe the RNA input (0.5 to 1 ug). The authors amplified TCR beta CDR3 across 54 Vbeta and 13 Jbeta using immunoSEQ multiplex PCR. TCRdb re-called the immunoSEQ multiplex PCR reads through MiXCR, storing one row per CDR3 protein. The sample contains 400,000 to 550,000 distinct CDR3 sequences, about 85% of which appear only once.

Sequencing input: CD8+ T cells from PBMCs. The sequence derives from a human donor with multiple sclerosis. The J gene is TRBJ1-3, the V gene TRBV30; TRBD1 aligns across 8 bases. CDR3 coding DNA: TGTGCCTGGAGTGCGAGACAGGGGCGGAACACCATATATTTT. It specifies CAWSARQGRNTIYF.